The TCR beta chain described here comes from a study of T cell responses to AZD1222 COVID-19 vaccine. Germline CDR1 and CDR2: SGHAT and FQNNGV. Trimming left V 2 bases short and J 11 bases short, with 10 bases between. This CDR3 contains 12 residues. On this clone: The antigen is unknown.

The data were produced by immunoSEQ multiplex PCR, yet TCRdb's version contains in-frame clones alone and is incomplete. Among over 150,000 clones listed, around 90% were seen once. Study-wide points: Unmutated variant regions are reportedly the target of nearly half of TCRs that are spike-specific. Dominant at 160-218 and 743-854, vaccine-associated CD4 TCRs also spanned spike.

Sequences were derived from peripheral blood, sampled on day 0 of AZD1222 vaccination. This TCR came from an adult in good health. The chain recombines TRBV11-2 with TRBJ2-1, with D uncertain. The CDR3 here is CASSLRWEKQFF. CDR3 coding DNA: TGTGCCAGCAGCTTACGGTGGGAAAAGCAGTTCTTC.